Shown below are 21 T cell receptor beta chains from a single sample sequenced in a study of CD8+ T cells in alopecia areata (dated by TCRdb to the late 2010s). What this sample's time point label stands for: roughly 26 weeks on oral tofacitinib. The sample's treatment or condition label, decoded: oral pan-JAK inhibitor, 5-10 mg twice daily. The receptor library was made with the immunoSEQ multiplex PCR assay. For TCR sequencing, RNA was extracted from every sample and reverse transcribed into cDNA to serve as template. In TCRdb, the immuneACCESS table is reduced to in-frame sequences with V and J assigned. These tables do not hold every clone; where another copy was compared, an unresolved V gene accounts for under half, and the others remain unexplained. The sample table holds roughly 200,000 clones, of which around 58% were seen once. The ten largest account for about 12% of the sample. The sample in question was CD8+ T cells sorted from blood, obtained at week 24, from a patient treated with tofacitinib. These receptors all come from a human donor with alopecia areata.

This clone appeared once. V gene TRBV9 combines with J gene TRBJ2-2; D ambiguous. V dropped 0 bases and J dropped 0 bases, with 6 bases sitting between them. CDR1 and CDR2 (germline): SGDLS, YYNGEE. This CDR3 contains 15 residues. DNA of the CDR3: TGTGCCAGCAGCGTAGCCAGTCCGAACACCGGGGAGCTGTTTTTT. Amino acid sequence: CASSVASPNTGELFF.

This clone was seen a few times. The chain is built from TRBV11-2 and TRBJ2-4, with D perhaps TRBD1 (6 bases). Trimming removed 5 bases from V and 5 bases from J, with 16 bases in between. The CDR3 runs 15 residues. The germline V gene encodes CDR1 SGHAT and CDR2 FQNNGV. Written as DNA, the CDR3 is TGTGCCAGCAGCCCAGGGGTCGGCGGGCAAAACATTCAGTACTTC. Translated, it gives CASSPGVGGQNIQYF.

The chain couples TRBV19 to TRBJ1-2, with 9 bases that match TRBD1. In germline, CDR1 is LNHDA, CDR2 SQIVND (reference sequence). CDR3 length: 15 amino acids. The junction had 7 bases not matched to a gene; V was cut back by 5 bases and J by 3 bases. The CDR3 reads CASSQQGARYYGYTF. Written as DNA, the CDR3 is TGTGCCAGTAGTCAACAGGGGGCGCGGTACTATGGCTACACCTTC.

This clone was counted once. The chain is built from TRBV5-5 and TRBJ1-1, with D possibly matching TRBD1 (6 bases). Trimming took off 4 bases at V and 0 bases at J, with 13 bases between the two ends. The germline CDR1 and CDR2 sequences are SGHKS and YYEKEE (reference sequence). The CDR3 has 15 amino acids. CDR3 in amino acids: CASSPARGMNTEAFF. CDR3 nucleotides: TGTGCCAGCAGCCCTGCGAGGGGGATGAACACTGAAGCTTTCTTT.

The chain recombines TRBV29-1 with TRBJ2-5, with 11 bases aligning to TRBD2. Germline CDR1 SQVTM, CDR2 ANQGSEA. The trim removed 6 bases at V and 6 bases at J, leaving 6 bases unmatched. The CDR3 runs to 13 residues. The CDR3 DNA reads as TGCAGCGTCCCGGGACTAGCGGTAAAGACCCAGTACTTC. This gives the protein CSVPGLAVKTQYF.

This rearrangement joins TRBV11-1 to TRBJ1-1, with TRBD1 matching over 8 bases. Germline V lookup: CDR1 SGHAT, CDR2 FQDESV (reference sequence). J lost 0 bases, V lost 5 bases, and 5 bases had no gene match. This CDR3 region has 15 residues. CDR3: CASSPRTGLNTEAFF. Here the CDR3 DNA reads TGTGCCAGCAGCCCAAGGACAGGGCTGAACACTGAAGCTTTCTTT.

This chain links TRBV15 with TRBJ2-7; D tentatively reads TRBD1 or TRBD2 (5 bases each). The CDR3 totals 12 residues. Germline-derived CDR1 and CDR2 are LNHNV and YYDKDF (reference sequence). With 4 bases removed from V and 7 bases from J, the gap between germline ends came to 11 bases. CDR3 region: CATSILEGEQYF. CDR3 nucleotides: TGTGCCACCAGCATTCTAGAGGGGGAGCAGTACTTC.

The V and J genes are TRBV2 and TRBJ2-2; no clear D gene. The CDR3 covers 16 residues. Germline CDR1 SNHLY, CDR2 FYNNEI. Trimming removed 3 bases from V and 4 bases from J, with 15 bases in between. The DNA of the CDR3 is TGTGCCAGCAGTGAGGGGAACACGGTTCTCACCGGGGAGCTGTTTTTT. Residues: CASSEGNTVLTGELFF.

J is TRBJ1-6 and V is TRBV4-1, with 9 bases lining up with TRBD1. In germline, CDR1 is MGHRA, CDR2 YSYEKL. The CDR3 loop spans 15 amino acids. The ends lost 2 bases at V and 7 bases at J; junction bases unmatched: 3. CDR3 region: CASSQMGQGNSPLHF. The DNA for the CDR3 is TGCGCCAGCAGCCAAATGGGACAGGGAAATTCACCCCTCCACTTT.

A note on this clone: At one boundary the junction diverges from the germline segment, which might be a read error. The V call is TRBV11-3, the J call TRBJ2-3; D perhaps matches TRBD1 (6 bases). This CDR3 has 13 residues. From germline, CDR1 is SGHNT and CDR2 YENEEA. The DNA for the CDR3 is TGTGCCAGCAGCCTTGGGGGCACATATACGCAGTATTTT. Protein product: CASSLGGTYTQYF.

This chain uses TRBV9 with TRBJ2-5; 8 nucleotides line up with TRBD1. The CDR3 runs to 17 residues. V lost 1 base and J lost 4; bases outside the gene matches: 12. Germline loops: CDR1 SGDLS, CDR2 YYNGEE. CDR3 residues: CASSVQGASGPRETQYF. CDR3 DNA: TGTGCCAGCAGCGTACAGGGGGCGTCGGGCCCCAGAGAGACCCAGTACTTC.

The chain is built from TRBV4-1 and TRBJ1-3, with D unresolved. Germline CDR1 MGHRA, CDR2 YSYEKL. This CDR3 has 17 residues. V lost 1 base, J lost 0 bases, and 13 bases lay in between. The CDR3 bases are TGCGCCAGCAGCCAAGGACCCAGGATAACCTCTGGAAACACCATATATTTT. This sequence encodes CASSQGPRITSGNTIYF.

The V and J genes are TRBV7-2 and TRBJ1-2; 7 bases line up with TRBD1. CDR3 length: 15 residues. Trimming took 0 bases from V and 6 from J; bases not matched to a gene: 7. Looked up from germline, CDR1 is SGHTA and CDR2 is FQGNSA. The CDR3 sequence is CASSLAPGTADGYTF. CDR3 in DNA: TGTGCCAGCAGCTTAGCGCCGGGGACAGCCGATGGCTACACCTTC.

The V call is TRBV7-9, the J call TRBJ1-2, with D hard to call. The CDR3 totals 13 residues. Deletions cut 2 bases from V and 3 bases from J, with 7 bases between. Per germline, CDR1 SEHNR and CDR2 FQNEAQ (reference sequence). As DNA, the CDR3 is TGTGCCAGCAGCTTATCTGAAGACTATGGCTACACCTTC. Its protein is CASSLSEDYGYTF.

There are a few counts of this clone. Other DNA sequences in this sample translate to the same CDR3. The chain joins TRBV29-1 to TRBJ2-6, with D perhaps assigned TRBD1 or TRBD2 (5 bases each). V was trimmed by 4 bases and J by 0 bases, leaving 7 bases between them. Germline-derived CDR1 and CDR2 are SQVTM and ANQGSEA. This CDR3 is built from 14 residues. CDR3 nucleotides: TGCAGCGTTGTGGGGGTCTCTGGGGCCAACGTCCTGACTTTC. Protein: CSVVGVSGANVLTF.

The chain recombines TRBV10-3 with TRBJ1-2, with D possibly being TRBD1 (5 bases). Germline assignment: CDR1 ENHRY and CDR2 SYGVKD. The CDR3 is 12 amino acids. The V end lost 3 bases, the J end lost 9 bases, and 11 bases lay between the germline ends. CDR3 sequence reads: CAISDGARRYTF. The DNA for the CDR3 is TGTGCCATCAGTGACGGGGCGCGCCGCTACACCTTC.

V gene TRBV15 combines with J gene TRBJ2-3; either TRBD1 or TRBD2 may fit D (6 bases each). Germline CDR1 and CDR2: LNHNV and YYDKDF (reference sequence). The length of the CDR3 is 16 residues. The V and J ends lost 0 bases and 8 bases respectively, with 18 bases between them. The CDR3 protein is CATSREQGLVLGTQYF. CDR3 bases: TGTGCCACCAGCAGAGAACAGGGACTCGTCCTCGGTACGCAGTATTTT.

This clone was seen a few times. V usage is TRBV10-3 and J usage is TRBJ2-7; D gene unclear. The CDR3 contains 13 residues. The V end was cut by 1 base, the J end by 4 bases, with 8 bases between. Looked up from germline, CDR1 is ENHRY and CDR2 is SYGVKD. CDR3 sequence: CAISEYQDYEQYF. CDR3 nucleotide sequence: TGTGCCATCAGTGAGTATCAGGATTACGAGCAGTACTTC.

V gene TRBV4-1 combines with J gene TRBJ2-5, with 9 positions matching TRBD2. CDR1 is MGHRA, CDR2 YSYEKL, per germline. CDR3 size: 15 residues. V dropped 1 base and J dropped 1; count of bases not matched to a gene: 1. CDR3 sequence reads: CASSQAAGGQETQYF. For the CDR3, the DNA is TGCGCCAGCAGCCAAGCAGCGGGGGGCCAAGAGACCCAGTACTTC.

CDR3 sequence: CASRGGPYEQYF. CDR3 nucleotides: TGTGCCAGCAGGGGGGGGCCTTACGAGCAGTACTTC. The chain uses TRBV2 and TRBJ2-7, with D possibly matching TRBD2 (7 bases). CDR1 SNHLY and CDR2 FYNNEI come from the germline V gene. Between the trimmed V and J ends, which lost 6 bases and 4 bases, there was a span of 10 bases. The CDR3 sequence is 12 residues long.

This chain links TRBV30 with TRBJ1-5, with D possibly matching TRBD1 (5 bases). Germline CDR1 and CDR2: GTSNPN and SVGIG (reference sequence). The CDR3 is made up of 13 amino acids. V lost 4 bases and J 1 base, leaving 8 bases between the germline ends. The CDR3 region is CAWNRLSNQPQHF. In DNA form, the CDR3 reads TGTGCCTGGAACAGGCTCAGCAATCAGCCCCAGCATTTT. Using reference TRBV30 and TRBJ1-5 for the parts outside the CDR3, the full variable domain is SQTIHQWPATLVQPVGSPLSLECTVEGTSNPNLYWYRQAAGRGLQLLFYSVGIGQISSEVPQNLSASRPQDRQFILSSKKLLLSDSGFYLCAWNRLSNQPQHFGDGTRLSIL.